This T cell receptor (beta chain) appears in the sequencing data of a study of blood T cells in healthy people across ages. Overall study findings and caveats: Per million T cells, TCR beta diversity dropped about linearly as age rose. The unsorted PBMCs prevented any conclusive comparison of naive versus antigen-experienced cells.

As regards this clonotype: Its specificity is not known.

This CDR3 has 18 residues. Deletions cut 0 bases from V and 5 bases from J, with 25 bases between. Germline V gene lookup returns CDR1 DFQATT and CDR2 SNEGSKA (reference sequence). Through a sample-barcoded 5' primer and a J-beta primer mix, a second PCR was run for roughly 7 to 11 cycles. Each cDNA molecule carried a tag from a template-switch adaptor that contained 12 random nucleotides. MiXCR, run by TCRdb on the 5' RACE reads, gives a single entry per CDR3 protein. The data contain over 750,000 distinct CDR3 sequences, approximately 25% of them singletons. The sample also formed part of further work on T cells of mothers and their children.

The source of this sequence is a boy between 5 and 17 years old in good health. Sequenced: blood. The chain is built from TRBV20-1 and TRBJ2-5; tentatively, D is TRBD1 or TRBD2 (5 bases each). The CDR3 nucleotides read TGCAGTGCTAGAGATTGGGGAGCTACACAAAGGGGCCAGGAGACCCAGTACTTC. The encoded protein is CSARDWGATQRGQETQYF.